The 9 T cell receptor beta chains below come from one sample, sequenced in a study of cytomegalovirus exposure and HLA in healthy donors. The data were produced by immunoSEQ multiplex PCR, yet TCRdb's version contains in-frame clones alone and is incomplete. The sample has some 260,000 clones; about 90% are singletons. Input material: PBMCs. The receptor source for this set is a woman in her twenties or thirties in good health and CMV-seronegative.

J is TRBJ2-7 and V is TRBV11-2; 9 nucleotides match TRBD1. Losses at the gene ends were 8 bases for V and 3 bases for J; bases not matched to a gene: 14. The CDR3 has 16 residues. The germline CDR1 and CDR2 sequences are SGHAT and FQNNGV. The DNA of the CDR3 is TGTGCCAGCCAACCGGGACAGGGCACAGTAGACTACGAGCAGTACTTC. Translating gives CASQPGQGTVDYEQYF.

The DNA for the CDR3 is TGCGCCAGCCCTTCTTCCGGGACCGGGGAGCTGTTTTTT. It specifies CASPSSGTGELFF. V is TRBV10-1 and J is TRBJ2-2; D is undetermined. V was clipped by 8 bases and J by 5 bases, with 12 bases between them. The CDR3 has 13 residues. Germline V CDR1 and CDR2: WNHNN, SYGVQD (reference sequence).

The V and J genes are TRBV6-5 and TRBJ1-3; perhaps TRBD1 as D (5 bases). Trimming removed 5 bases from V and 1 base from J, with 12 bases in between. Germline CDR1 is MNHEY and CDR2 is SVGAGI. This CDR3 comprises 15 residues. CDR3 in amino acids: CASSQDRFSGNTIYF. As DNA, the CDR3 is TGTGCCAGCAGTCAAGACAGATTTTCTGGAAACACCATATATTTT.

The genes are TRBV19 and TRBJ2-7; D may be TRBD1 (9 bases). Between the trimmed V and J ends, which lost 8 bases and 3 bases, there was a span of 23 bases. The germline CDR1 and CDR2 sequences are LNHDA and SQIVND (reference sequence). The CDR3 has 16 amino acids. The CDR3 is CASSTGGGLVNYEQYF. The CDR3 DNA sequence: TGTGCCAGTTCGACAGGGGGGGGACTAGTGAACTACGAGCAGTACTTC.

This chain links TRBV9 with TRBJ2-2; D uncertain. Trimming took off 0 bases at V and 4 bases at J, with 7 bases between the two ends. The CDR3 contains 14 residues. CDR1 and CDR2 from the germline V gene are SGDLS and YYNGEE. The CDR3 coding sequence is TGTGCCAGCAGCGTAGACCGGGTCACCGGGGAGCTGTTTTTT. Translated, it gives CASSVDRVTGELFF.

The chain has TRBV28 and TRBJ1-2, with 8 positions matching TRBD1. The CDR3 has 13 residues. The germline gives CDR1 MDHEN, CDR2 SYDVKM. V was clipped by 5 bases and J by 6 bases; unmatched bases: 5. The DNA for the CDR3 is TGTGCCAGCAGTGAGGACAGGGACAATGGCTACACCTTC. Translated: CASSEDRDNGYTF.

In DNA, the CDR3 is TGTGCCAGCAAAGGGGTAGGGTTCGGGGAGCTGTTTTTT. Its translation is CASKGVGFGELFF. V and J are TRBV6-1 and TRBJ2-2; tentatively, D is TRBD1 (5 bases). The CDR3 covers 13 residues. Germline values: CDR1 MNHNS, CDR2 SASEGT. V was pared by 7 bases and J by 7 bases, with 13 bases between.

The chain uses TRBV28 and TRBJ2-7; weak D call: TRBD1 (6 bases). V was cut by 6 bases and J by 6 bases, with 42 bases left in between. The CDR3 is 22 amino acids. From germline, CDR1 is MDHEN and CDR2 SYDVKM. In DNA form, the CDR3 reads TGTGCCAGCAGCTACCCCGTCGGCGGCCACGAGGGGGAGTACCCGGAGCTGGTCGAGCAGTACTTC. Protein: CASSYPVGGHEGEYPELVEQYF.

V gene TRBV27 combines with J gene TRBJ2-7; 14 positions match TRBD2. Unmatched junction bases numbered 14, after V lost 2 bases and J lost 2 bases. There are 20 residues in the CDR3. Per germline, CDR1 MNHEY and CDR2 SMNVEV (reference sequence). The DNA for the CDR3 is TGTGCCAGCAGTTTAAAAACGGGACTAGCGGGAGTGGGGGCAACCTACGAGCAGTACTTC. Its translation: CASSLKTGLAGVGATYEQYF.